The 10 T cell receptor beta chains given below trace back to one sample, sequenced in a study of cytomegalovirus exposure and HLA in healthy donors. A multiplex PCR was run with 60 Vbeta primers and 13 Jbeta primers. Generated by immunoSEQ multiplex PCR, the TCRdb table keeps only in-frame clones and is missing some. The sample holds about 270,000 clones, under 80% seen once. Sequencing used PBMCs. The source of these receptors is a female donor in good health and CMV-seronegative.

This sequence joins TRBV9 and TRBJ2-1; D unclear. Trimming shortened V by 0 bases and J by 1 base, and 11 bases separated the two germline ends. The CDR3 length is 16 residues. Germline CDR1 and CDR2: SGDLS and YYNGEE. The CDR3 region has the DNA TGTGCCAGCAGCGTAGAAGGAGTCGGGTCCTACAATGAGCAGTTCTTC. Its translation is CASSVEGVGSYNEQFF.

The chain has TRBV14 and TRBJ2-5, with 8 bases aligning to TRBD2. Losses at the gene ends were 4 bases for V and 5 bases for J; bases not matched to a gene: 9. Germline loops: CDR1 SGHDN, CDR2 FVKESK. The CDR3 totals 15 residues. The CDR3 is CASSLYRTSWETQYF. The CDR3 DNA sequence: TGTGCCAGCAGCCTGTATAGGACTAGCTGGGAGACCCAGTACTTC.

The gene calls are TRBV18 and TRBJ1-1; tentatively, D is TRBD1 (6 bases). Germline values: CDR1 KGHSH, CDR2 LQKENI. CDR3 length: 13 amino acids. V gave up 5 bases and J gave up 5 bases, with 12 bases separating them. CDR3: CASSAGALTEAFF. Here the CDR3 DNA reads TGTGCCAGCTCAGCAGGGGCATTAACTGAAGCTTTCTTT.

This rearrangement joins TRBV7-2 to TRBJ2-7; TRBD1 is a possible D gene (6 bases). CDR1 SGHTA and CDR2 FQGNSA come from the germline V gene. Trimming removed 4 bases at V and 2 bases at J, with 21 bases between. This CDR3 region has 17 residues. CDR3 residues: CASSSTTGTLRPYEQYF. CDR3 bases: TGTGCCAGCAGCTCCACAACCGGGACACTCAGACCCTACGAGCAGTACTTC.

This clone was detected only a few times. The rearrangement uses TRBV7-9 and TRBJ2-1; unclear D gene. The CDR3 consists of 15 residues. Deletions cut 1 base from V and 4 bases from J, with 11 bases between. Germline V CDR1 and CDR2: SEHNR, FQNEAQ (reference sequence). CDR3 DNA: TGTGCCAGCAGCTTAGGAGAGGCTCTTTACAATGAGCAGTTCTTC. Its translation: CASSLGEALYNEQFF.

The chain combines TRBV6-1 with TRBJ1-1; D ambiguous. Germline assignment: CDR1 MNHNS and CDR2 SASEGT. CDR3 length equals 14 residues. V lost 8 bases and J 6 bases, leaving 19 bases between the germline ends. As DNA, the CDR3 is TGTGCCAGCCAGACGGACGAGGGTGTTGCTGAAGCTTTCTTT. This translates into CASQTDEGVAEAFF.

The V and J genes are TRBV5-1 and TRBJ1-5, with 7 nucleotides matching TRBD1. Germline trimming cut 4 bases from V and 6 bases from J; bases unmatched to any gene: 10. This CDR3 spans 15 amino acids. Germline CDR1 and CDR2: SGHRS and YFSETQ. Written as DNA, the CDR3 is TGCGCCAGCAGCCCAGGGGGTGAAAGAAGTCAGCCCCAGCATTTT. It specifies CASSPGGERSQPQHF.

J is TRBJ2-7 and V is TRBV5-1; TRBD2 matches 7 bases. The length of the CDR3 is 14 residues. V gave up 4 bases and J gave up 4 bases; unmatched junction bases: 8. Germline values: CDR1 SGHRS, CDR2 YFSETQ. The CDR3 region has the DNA TGCGCCAGCAGCCGTAGTCGGGGGGAATACGAGCAGTACTTC. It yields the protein CASSRSRGEYEQYF.

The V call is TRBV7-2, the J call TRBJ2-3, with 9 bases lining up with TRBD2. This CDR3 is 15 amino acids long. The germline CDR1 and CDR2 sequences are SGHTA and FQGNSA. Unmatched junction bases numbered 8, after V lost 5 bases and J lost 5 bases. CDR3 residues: CASSGRSGRGDTQYF. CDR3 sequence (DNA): TGTGCCAGCAGCGGACGTAGCGGGAGAGGAGATACGCAGTATTTT.

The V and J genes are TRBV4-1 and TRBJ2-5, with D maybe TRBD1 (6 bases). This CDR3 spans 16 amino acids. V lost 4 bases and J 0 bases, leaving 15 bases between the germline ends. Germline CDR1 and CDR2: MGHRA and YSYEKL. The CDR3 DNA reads TGCGCCAGCAGCCTAACCAGGGGTGGGGACCAAGAGACCCAGTACTTC. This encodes CASSLTRGGDQETQYF.